The rows below give T cell receptor beta chains drawn from one sample of a study of T cell repertoires and HLA-DP antigens. Repertoires were generated with immunoSEQ multiplex PCR, while TCRdb's copy carries only in-frame clones and drops some. The table lists more than 90,000 clones, around 92% of them singletons, with 0.27% in the top ten. These receptors have no known antigen. What was sequenced was CD4+ T cells from PBMCs. The source of these receptors is a woman younger than 30 in good health and CMV-seronegative. Both conserved end residues are part of each CDR3. Fields, in order: D gene, J gene, V gene, clone size, CDR3 protein, CDR3 DNA. D genes are given only for firm matches. Clone size is shown for a subset of rows, as once, few, many or a class of expanded clone.

>-|TRBJ2-2|TRBV5-1|-
CASSLVGTEAAGELFF
TGCGCCAGCAGCTTAGTTGGGACGGAGGCGGCCGGGGAGCTGTTTTTT
>-|TRBJ2-5|TRBV5-1|-
CASSLEGPGETQYF
TGCGCCAGCAGCTTGGAAGGGCCCGGGGAGACCCAGTACTTC
>-|TRBJ1-1|TRBV5-4|-
CASSLDSQTLEAFF
TGTGCCAGCAGCTTGGACAGCCAAACCCTTGAAGCTTTCTTT
>TRBD2|TRBJ2-3|TRBV10-1|-
CASSGPTSGRANTQYF
TGCGCCAGCAGTGGACCGACTAGCGGGAGGGCAAATACGCAGTATTTT
>TRBD2|TRBJ2-7|TRBV7-2|-
CASSLVWTSGRSEQYF
TGTGCCAGCAGCTTAGTTTGGACTAGCGGGAGGAGCGAGCAGTACTTC
>-|TRBJ1-6|TRBV25-1|-
CASSDNGDWSPLHF
TGTGCCAGCAGTGATAATGGGGACTGGTCACCCCTCCACTTT
>-|TRBJ1-5|TRBV25-1|-
CASSIGAGQPQHF
TGTGCCAGCAGTATAGGGGCGGGTCAGCCCCAGCATTTT
>TRBD1|TRBJ1-4|TRBV5-1|-
CASSSGTGYEKLFF
TGCGCCAGCAGCTCCGGGACAGGGTATGAAAAACTGTTTTTT
>-|TRBJ1-1|TRBV27|-
CASSGALNTEAFF
TGTGCCAGCAGCGGGGCCCTGAACACTGAAGCTTTCTTT
>-|TRBJ2-3|TRBV12-2|once
CASRPQGTSPDTQYF
TGTGCAAGTCGCCCGCAGGGGACTAGTCCGGATACGCAGTATTTT
>-|TRBJ1-2|TRBV5-4|-
CASSQLDSGVWIGYTF
TGTGCCAGCAGCCAACTGGACAGCGGGGTATGGATTGGCTACACCTTC
>-|TRBJ2-2|TRBV5-5|-
CASSLEAITGELFF
TGTGCCAGCAGCTTGGAGGCAATCACCGGGGAGCTGTTTTTT
>-|TRBJ1-1|TRBV5-5|-
CASSLVLSAAKYEREAFF
TGTGCCAGCAGCTTGGTTTTGTCGGCAGCGAAGTATGAGAGGGAAGCTTTCTTT
>-|TRBJ2-3|TRBV4-2|-
CASSQARASRGDTQYF
TGTGCCAGCAGCCAAGCCCGAGCCTCAAGGGGAGATACGCAGTATTTT
>-|TRBJ2-2|TRBV28|-
CASSFRPSNTGELFF
TGTGCCAGCAGTTTTAGACCCTCGAACACCGGGGAGCTGTTTTTT
>-|TRBJ1-6|TRBV21-1|-
CASSKPTLDRDYNSPLHF
TGTGCCAGCAGCAAACCGACCCTGGACAGGGATTATAATTCACCCCTCCACTTT
>-|TRBJ1-5|TRBV5-1|once
CASSLGGGNQPQHF
TGCGCCAGCAGCTTGGGAGGGGGTAATCAGCCCCAGCATTTT
>-|TRBJ2-1|TRBV28|-
CASSLPEQGRYNEQFF
TGTGCCAGCAGTTTACCCGAGCAGGGACGATACAATGAGCAGTTCTTC
>TRBD1|TRBJ1-6|TRBV10-3|-
CAISERTGTGGSPLHF
TGTGCCATCAGTGAGCGCACTGGGACAGGGGGTTCACCCCTCCACTTT
>TRBD1|TRBJ1-1|TRBV10-3|few
CAIKGQSEAFF
TGTGCCATCAAGGGACAGTCTGAAGCTTTCTTT
>TRBD1|TRBJ1-6|TRBV5-4|-
CASSLNDRALHF
TGTGCCAGCAGCTTGAACGACAGGGCCCTCCACTTT
>-|TRBJ1-2|TRBV6-6|-
CASSYRAVYGYTF
TGTGCCAGCAGTTACCGGGCAGTCTATGGCTACACCTTC
>-|TRBJ2-1|TRBV27|-
CASSLAGVRGNEQFF
TGTGCCAGCAGTTTAGCCGGAGTTAGGGGGAATGAGCAGTTCTTC
>-|TRBJ1-2|TRBV5-4|-
CASSLSQNRGYTF
TGTGCCAGCAGCTTGTCTCAGAACAGAGGCTACACCTTC
>TRBD2|TRBJ2-1|TRBV5-1|-
CASSRASGSFYEQFF
TGCGCCAGCAGCAGAGCTAGCGGGAGTTTCTATGAGCAGTTCTTC
>-|TRBJ2-2|TRBV6-6|-
CASSYRPRVTGELFF
TGTGCCAGCAGTTACCGTCCTAGAGTCACCGGGGAGCTGTTTTTT
>-|TRBJ1-1|TRBV30|-
CAWSVGGDRTEAFF
TGTGCCTGGAGTGTGGGGGGAGATCGGACTGAAGCTTTCTTT
>TRBD1|TRBJ1-4|TRBV5-1|-
CASSLDRGREKLFF
TGCGCCAGCAGCTTGGACAGGGGGCGTGAAAAACTGTTTTTT
>-|TRBJ2-1|TRBV9|-
CACGAENNEQFF
TGTGCCTGTGGGGCCGAAAACAATGAGCAGTTCTTC
>-|TRBJ2-4|TRBV2|-
CASSEALGGSSYF
TGTGCCAGCAGTGAAGCGCTTGGCGGGTCCTCGTACTTC
>-|TRBJ1-1|TRBV29-1|-
CSVVYRTFNTEAFF
TGCAGCGTTGTGTACCGGACTTTTAACACTGAAGCTTTCTTT
>-|TRBJ1-1|TRBV9|-
CASSVGWQGSTEAFF
TGTGCCAGCAGCGTAGGGTGGCAGGGTAGCACTGAAGCTTTCTTT
>TRBD1|TRBJ2-1|TRBV9|-
CASRRSRTGKYNEQFF
TGTGCCAGCAGACGCTCCCGGACAGGGAAATACAATGAGCAGTTCTTC
>TRBD1|TRBJ1-2|TRBV18|once
CASSPQAGGMDGYTF
TGTGCCAGCTCACCACAGGCAGGGGGGATGGATGGCTACACCTTC
>TRBD1|TRBJ1-4|TRBV19|-
CASRTGGPNEKLFF
TGTGCCAGCAGAACAGGGGGCCCTAATGAAAAACTGTTTTTT
>TRBD1|TRBJ2-3|TRBV29-1|few
CSVPRDRASVGTDTQYF
TGCAGCGTTCCCCGGGACAGGGCCTCCGTGGGCACAGATACGCAGTATTTT
>TRBD1|TRBJ1-5|TRBV19|-
CASSDDRAARNQPQHF
TGTGCCAGTAGTGACGACAGGGCGGCCCGTAATCAGCCCCAGCATTTT
>-|TRBJ2-1|TRBV29-1|-
CSVSTRGPPYNEQFF
TGCAGCGTCTCCACCAGGGGACCCCCTTACAATGAGCAGTTCTTC
>TRBD1|TRBJ1-2|TRBV6-5|-
CASSYFSGGGKGYTF
TGTGCCAGCAGTTACTTTTCAGGGGGCGGAAAGGGCTACACCTTC